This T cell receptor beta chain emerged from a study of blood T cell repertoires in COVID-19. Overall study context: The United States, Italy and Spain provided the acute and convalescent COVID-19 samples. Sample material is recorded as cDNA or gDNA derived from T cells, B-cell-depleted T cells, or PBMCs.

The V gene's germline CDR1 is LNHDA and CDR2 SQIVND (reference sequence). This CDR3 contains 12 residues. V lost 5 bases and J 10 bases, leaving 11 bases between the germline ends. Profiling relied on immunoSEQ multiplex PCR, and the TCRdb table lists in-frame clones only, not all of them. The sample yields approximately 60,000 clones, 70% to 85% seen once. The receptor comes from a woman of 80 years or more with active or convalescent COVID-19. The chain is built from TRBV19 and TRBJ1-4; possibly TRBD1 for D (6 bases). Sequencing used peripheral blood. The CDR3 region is CASSLRGGKLFF. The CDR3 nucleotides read TGTGCCAGTAGTCTCCGAGGGGGAAAACTGTTTTTT. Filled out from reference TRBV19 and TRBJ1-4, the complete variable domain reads DGGITQSPKYLFRKEGQNVTLSCEQNLNHDAMYWYRQDPGQGLRLIYYSQIVNDFQKGDIAEGYSVSREKKESFPLTVTSAQKNPTAFYLCASSLRGGKLFFGSGTQLSVL.